This T cell receptor beta chain is from a study of T cell responses to AZD1222 COVID-19 vaccine. Study conclusions and caveats: Clonal diversity was possibly underestimated; the donors were predominantly white British and more often female.

This table comes from immunoSEQ multiplex PCR, and its TCRdb copy is limited to in-frame clones, with some not included. Here the sample spans about 100,000 clones, roughly 90% being singletons. CDR3 length: 15 amino acids. Germline V lookup: CDR1 SGHVS, CDR2 FNYEAQ. Trimming pared 0 bases from V and 7 bases from J, leaving 13 bases between. As to this clone: Antigen: not known.

This sequence joins TRBV7-6 and TRBJ1-5; the D gene is possibly TRBD1 (5 bases). The sample was peripheral blood, taken 28 days after the second AZD1222 dose. This receptor was taken from an adult who received the AZD1222 COVID-19 vaccine. CDR3 DNA: TGTGCCAGCAGCTTAGCGGTAGGGAGGGACCAGCCCCAGCATTTT. Protein product: CASSLAVGRDQPQHF.